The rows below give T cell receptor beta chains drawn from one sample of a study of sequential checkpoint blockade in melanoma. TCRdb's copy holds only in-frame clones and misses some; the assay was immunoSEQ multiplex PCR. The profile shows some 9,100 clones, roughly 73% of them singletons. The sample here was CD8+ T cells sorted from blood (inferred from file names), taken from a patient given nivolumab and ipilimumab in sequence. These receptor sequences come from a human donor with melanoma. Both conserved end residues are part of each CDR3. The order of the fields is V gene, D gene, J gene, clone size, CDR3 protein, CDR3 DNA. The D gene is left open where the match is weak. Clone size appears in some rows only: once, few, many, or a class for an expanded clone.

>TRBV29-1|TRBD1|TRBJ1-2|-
CSVEPDRGLGGYTF
TGCAGCGTTGAACCGGACAGGGGGCTCGGAGGCTACACCTTC
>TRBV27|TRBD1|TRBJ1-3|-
CASSLSRQGGNTIYF
TGTGCCAGCAGTTTATCCCGACAGGGCGGAAACACCATATATTTT
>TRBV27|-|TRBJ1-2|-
CASRTTHLLGYGYTF
TGTGCCAGCAGAACGACTCACCTTCTCGGCTATGGCTACACCTTC
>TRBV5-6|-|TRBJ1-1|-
CASSWAELNTEAFF
TGTGCCAGCAGCTGGGCCGAACTGAACACTGAAGCTTTCTTT
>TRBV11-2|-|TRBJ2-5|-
CASSLVMDSEGETQYF
TGTGCCAGCAGCTTAGTTATGGACAGCGAGGGAGAGACCCAGTACTTC
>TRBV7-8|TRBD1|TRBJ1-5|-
CASSLVGQGEWRNQPQHF
TGTGCCAGCAGCTTAGTAGGACAGGGAGAGTGGAGAAATCAGCCCCAGCATTTT
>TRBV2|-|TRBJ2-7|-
CATQRPQIYEQYF
TGTGCCACCCAACGTCCACAGATCTACGAGCAGTACTTC
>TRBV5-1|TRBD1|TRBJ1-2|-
CASSLAIGTGKYGYTF
TGCGCCAGCAGCTTGGCAATTGGGACAGGGAAGTATGGCTACACCTTC
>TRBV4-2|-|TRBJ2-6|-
CASSQETSGGANVLTF
TGTGCCAGCAGCCAAGAAACCAGTGGTGGGGCCAACGTCCTGACTTTC
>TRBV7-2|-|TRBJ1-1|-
CASSLDRGADTEAFF
TGTGCCAGCAGCTTAGATCGGGGGGCGGACACTGAAGCTTTCTTT
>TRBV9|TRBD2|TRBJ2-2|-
CASSGGGSRAGELFF
TGTGCCAGCAGCGGGGGCGGGAGTAGGGCCGGGGAGCTGTTTTTT
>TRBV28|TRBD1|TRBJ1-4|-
CASASTGDANNEKLFF
TGTGCCAGCGCCTCGACAGGGGACGCGAACAATGAAAAACTGTTTTTT
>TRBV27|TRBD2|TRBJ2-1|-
CASSPTLSGVPYNEQFF
TGTGCCAGCAGTCCTACTTTAAGCGGGGTTCCCTACAATGAGCAGTTCTTC
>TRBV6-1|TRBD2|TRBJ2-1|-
CASSDGGGGSYNEQFF
TGTGCCAGCAGTGATGGCGGGGGGGGGTCCTACAATGAGCAGTTCTTC
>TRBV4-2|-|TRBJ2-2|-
CASSQVDRGLAAEGDTGELFF
TGTGCCAGCAGCCAAGTTGATCGCGGTTTAGCTGCCGAGGGGGACACCGGGGAGCTGTTTTTT
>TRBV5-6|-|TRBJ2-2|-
CASSFLWGLDNENTGELFF
TGTGCCAGCAGCTTTTTATGGGGCTTAGATAACGAGAACACCGGGGAGCTGTTTTTT
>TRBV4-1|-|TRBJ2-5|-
CASSQARGMKETQYF
TGCGCCAGCAGCCAAGCTCGGGGAATGAAGGAGACCCAGTACTTC
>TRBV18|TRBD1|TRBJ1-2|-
CASSPIGQGAPEGYTF
TGTGCCAGCTCACCAATCGGACAGGGGGCGCCAGAGGGCTACACCTTC
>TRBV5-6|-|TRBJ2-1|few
CASSLELTNEQFF
TGTGCCAGCAGCTTGGAACTAACCAATGAGCAGTTCTTC
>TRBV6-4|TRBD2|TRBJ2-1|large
CASSDSTSGSNEQFF
TGTGCCAGCAGTGACTCGACTAGCGGGAGCAATGAGCAGTTCTTC
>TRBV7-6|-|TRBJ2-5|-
CASSFIRRGQETQYF
TGTGCCAGCAGCTTCATCCGACGGGGCCAAGAGACCCAGTACTTC
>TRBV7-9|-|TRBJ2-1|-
CASSHQGVRQSDEQFF
TGTGCCAGCAGCCACCAGGGCGTGCGTCAAAGCGATGAGCAGTTCTTC
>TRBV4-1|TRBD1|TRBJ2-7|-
CASSLRTGPIYEQYF
TGCGCCAGCAGCCTACGGACAGGGCCGATCTACGAGCAGTACTTC
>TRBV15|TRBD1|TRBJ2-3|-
CATSIDRAPTDTQYF
TGTGCCACCAGCATTGACAGGGCGCCGACAGATACGCAGTATTTT
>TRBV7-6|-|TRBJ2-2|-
CASTQRGGGLSNTGELFF
TGTGCCAGCACCCAGCGAGGAGGTGGGCTCTCGAACACCGGGGAGCTGTTTTTT
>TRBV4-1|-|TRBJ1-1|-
CASSPRRGTEAFF
TGCGCCAGCAGCCCCCGGCGAGGGACTGAAGCTTTCTTT
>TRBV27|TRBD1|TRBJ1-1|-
CASSSGQGIEAFF
TGTGCCAGCAGTTCGGGACAGGGGATTGAAGCTTTCTTT
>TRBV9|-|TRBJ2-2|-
CASSVSDGTGELFF
TGTGCCAGCAGCGTGAGCGACGGCACCGGGGAGCTGTTTTTT
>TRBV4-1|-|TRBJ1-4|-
CASSQVQPDEKLFF
TGCGCCAGCAGCCAAGTCCAACCGGATGAAAAACTGTTTTTT
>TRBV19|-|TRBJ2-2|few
CALLSPNTGELFF
TGTGCCCTCCTCAGTCCGAACACCGGGGAGCTGTTTTTT
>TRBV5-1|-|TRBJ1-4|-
CASSLAGEKLFF
TGCGCCAGCAGCTTGGCCGGGGAAAAACTGTTTTTT
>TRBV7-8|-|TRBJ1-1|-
CASSLDRGPVNTEAFF
TGTGCCAGCAGCTTAGATCGCGGCCCGGTGAACACTGAAGCTTTCTTT
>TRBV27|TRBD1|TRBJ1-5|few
CASSQTGYNQPQHF
TGTGCCAGCAGTCAGACAGGGTACAATCAGCCCCAGCATTTT
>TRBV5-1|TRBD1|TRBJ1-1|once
CASSLGDRGRDTEAFF
TGCGCCAGCAGCTTGGGGGACAGGGGGCGCGACACTGAAGCTTTCTTT
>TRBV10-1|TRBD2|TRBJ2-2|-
CASSALAEVTGELFF
TGCGCCAGCAGTGCCCTAGCGGAGGTCACCGGGGAGCTGTTTTTT
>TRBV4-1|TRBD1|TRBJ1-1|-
CASSHPTGGDTEAFF
TGCGCCAGCAGCCACCCCACAGGGGGGGACACTGAAGCTTTCTTT
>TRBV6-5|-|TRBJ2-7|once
CASTDGGYNSYEQYF
TGTGCCAGCACCGACGGAGGATACAACTCCTACGAGCAGTACTTC
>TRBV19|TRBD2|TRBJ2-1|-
CASSIAGGAGYNEQFF
TGTGCCAGTAGTATAGCGGGAGGGGCAGGCTACAATGAGCAGTTCTTC
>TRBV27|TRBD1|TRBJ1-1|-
CATKRGLNTEAFF
TGTGCCACAAAAAGGGGGCTGAACACTGAAGCTTTCTTT
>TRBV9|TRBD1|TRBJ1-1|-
CASSAAGTGSTEAFF
TGTGCCAGCAGCGCAGCCGGGACAGGGTCCACTGAAGCTTTCTTT
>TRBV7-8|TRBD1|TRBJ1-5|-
CASSSTQGALGPQHF
TGTGCCAGCAGCTCTACACAGGGGGCCCTGGGGCCCCAGCATTTT
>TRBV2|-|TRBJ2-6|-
CASSEPRQSSGANVLTF
TGTGCCAGCAGTGAACCACGACAGAGCTCTGGGGCCAACGTCCTGACTTTC
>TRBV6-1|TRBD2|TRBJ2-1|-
CASSVTSGNNNEQFF
TGTGCCAGCAGTGTGACTAGCGGGAATAACAATGAGCAGTTCTTC
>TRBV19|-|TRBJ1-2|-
CASREGGNGYTF
TGTGCCAGTAGAGAGGGAGGCAATGGCTACACCTTC
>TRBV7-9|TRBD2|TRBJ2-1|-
CASSHLAGAVNEQFF
TGTGCCAGCAGCCATCTAGCGGGAGCCGTCAATGAGCAGTTCTTC
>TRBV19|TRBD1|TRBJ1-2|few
CASSKGGADGYTF
TGTGCCAGTAGTAAAGGGGGCGCAGATGGCTACACCTTC
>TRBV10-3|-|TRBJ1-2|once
CAISEEAYSYTF
TGTGCCATCAGTGAGGAGGCCTATAGCTACACCTTC
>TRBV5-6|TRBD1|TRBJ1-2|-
CASSAGQMYGYTF
TGTGCCAGCAGCGCGGGACAGATGTATGGCTACACCTTC
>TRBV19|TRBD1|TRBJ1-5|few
CASVSRTGGGWLRNQPQHF
TGTGCCAGTGTCTCGAGGACAGGGGGCGGTTGGTTAAGGAATCAGCCCCAGCATTTT
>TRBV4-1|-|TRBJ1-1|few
CASSQESSDTEAFF
TGCGCCAGCAGCCAAGAATCGTCGGACACTGAAGCTTTCTTT
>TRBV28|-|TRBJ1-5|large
CASSFPQPQHF
TGTGCCAGCAGTTTTCCACAGCCCCAGCATTTT
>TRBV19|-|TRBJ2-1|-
CASRSTVLKHNEQFF
TGTGCCAGTAGATCGACAGTTCTAAAACACAATGAGCAGTTCTTC
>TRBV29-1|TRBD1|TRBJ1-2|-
CSVSATGGMDGYTF
TGCAGCGTATCTGCGACAGGGGGCATGGATGGCTACACCTTC
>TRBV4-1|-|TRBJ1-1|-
CASSQEWWTEAFF
TGCGCCAGCAGCCAGGAGTGGTGGACTGAAGCTTTCTTT
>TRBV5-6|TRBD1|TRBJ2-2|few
CASSSAVRGRTGELFF
TGTGCCAGCAGCTCCGCTGTCAGGGGGCGCACCGGGGAGCTGTTTTTT
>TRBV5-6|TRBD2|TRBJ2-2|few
CASSPWTSGLRGELFF
TGTGCCAGCAGCCCATGGACTAGCGGACTCCGGGGGGAGCTGTTTTTT
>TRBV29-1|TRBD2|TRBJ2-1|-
CSVVGLAGGSSYNEQFF
TGCAGCGTTGTTGGACTAGCGGGAGGGAGCTCCTACAATGAGCAGTTCTTC
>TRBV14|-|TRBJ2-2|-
CASSQELTRGTGELFF
TGTGCCAGCAGCCAAGAGCTCACCCGGGGGACCGGGGAGCTGTTTTTT